What follows are 10 T cell receptor beta chains derived from one specimen sequenced in a study of vaccination effects on CD4 cells after COVID-19. Their cognate antigens are unknown. Isolation of CD4+ T cells took place after more than 9 days of culture. SARS-CoV-2 infected the person between March and December 2020, as confirmed by PCR. Two-dose BNT162b2 or mRNA-1273 vaccination was given to participants. The protocol was immunoSEQ multiplex PCR, while the TCRdb copy is restricted to in-frame clones and leaves out a portion. The table lists about 50,000 clones, around 74% of them singletons. Sequences were derived from CD4+ T cells from PBMCs cultured without peptide, sampled after COVID-19 vaccination. Receptors were obtained from a human donor who had a prior SARS-CoV-2 infection.

The V gene is TRBV5-4, the J gene TRBJ2-5; maybe TRBD2 (6 bases). This CDR3 has 13 residues. Trimming removed 5 bases at V and 5 bases at J, with 13 bases between. Germline V gives CDR1 SGHNT, CDR2 YYREEE (reference sequence). This CDR3 reads CASRAGFGETQYF. The CDR3 bases are TGTGCCAGCAGGGCGGGATTCGGGGAGACCCAGTACTTC.

This clone showed up just once. The gene calls are TRBV11-3 and TRBJ2-7; D is perhaps TRBD1 (6 bases). This CDR3 region has 14 residues. CDR1 and CDR2 from the germline V gene are SGHNT and YENEEA. Between the trimmed V and J ends, which lost 3 bases and 0 bases, there was a span of 9 bases. The CDR3 coding sequence is TGTGCCAGCAGCTTCACAGGGAGCTCCTACGAGCAGTACTTC. Translated: CASSFTGSSYEQYF. The whole variable domain, filled in from reference TRBV11-3 and TRBJ2-7, reads EAGVVQSPRYKIIEKKQPVAFWCNPISGHNTLYWYLQNLGQGPELLIRYENEEAVDDSQLPKDRFSAERLKGVDSTLKIQPAELGDSAVYLCASSFTGSSYEQYFGPGTRLTVT.

This clone was found once. The chain uses TRBV5-1 and TRBJ2-5; 10 positions agree with TRBD2. The CDR3 spans 15 residues. V lost 5 bases and J lost 5; bases outside the gene matches: 9. Germline-derived CDR1 and CDR2 are SGHRS and YFSETQ. CDR3 sequence reads: CASRGSSGGRETQYF. In DNA form, the CDR3 reads TGCGCCAGCAGAGGATCTAGCGGGGGACGGGAGACCCAGTACTTC.

The V gene is TRBV7-8, the J gene TRBJ1-4, with D perhaps TRBD1 (5 bases). CDR1 is SGHVS, CDR2 FQNEAQ, per germline. CDR3 size: 14 residues. V was shortened by 2 bases and J by 5 bases, with 9 bases between the two germline ends. The CDR3 sequence is CASSLRDGNEKLFF. CDR3 sequence (DNA): TGTGCCAGCAGCTTAAGGGACGGGAATGAAAAACTGTTTTTT.

The V call is TRBV20-1, the J call TRBJ2-1, with D unclear. CDR1 is DFQATT, CDR2 SNEGSKA, per germline (reference sequence). The CDR3 has 11 amino acids. With 4 bases removed from V and 7 bases from J, the gap between germline ends came to 8 bases. CDR3: CSATGVNEQFF. As DNA, the CDR3 is TGCAGTGCTACTGGCGTAAATGAGCAGTTCTTC.

This chain uses TRBV19 with TRBJ1-1; 8 bases align to TRBD1. CDR3 length equals 15 residues. Germline CDR1 reads LNHDA; CDR2 reads SQIVND (reference sequence). Trimming cost V 5 bases and J 5 bases; bases outside gene matches: 10. Here the CDR3 reads CASSPADREGTEAFF. As DNA, the CDR3 is TGTGCCAGTAGTCCCGCGGACAGGGAAGGAACTGAAGCTTTCTTT.

V usage is TRBV7-9 and J usage is TRBJ1-2, with 9 bases aligning to TRBD1. Germline values: CDR1 SEHNR, CDR2 FQNEAQ (reference sequence). V lost 5 bases to trimming and J lost 6 bases; unmatched junction nucleotides: 7. CDR3 length equals 14 residues. CDR3 sequence reads: CASSAGQGQHGYTF. For the CDR3, the DNA is TGTGCCAGCAGCGCGGGACAGGGACAACATGGCTACACCTTC.

The chain is built from TRBV5-1 and TRBJ2-2; TRBD2 matches 10 bases. This CDR3 has 15 amino acids. CDR1 is SGHRS, CDR2 YFSETQ, per germline. J gave up 7 bases and V 5 bases, and 8 bases lay outside the gene matches. The CDR3 DNA sequence: TGCGCCAGCAGAGGAGCGGGGGGGCAAGTCGGGGAGCTGTTTTTT. Encoded protein: CASRGAGGQVGELFF.

This clone was seen a single time. The V and J genes are TRBV21-1 and TRBJ2-7; the table's D gene call, TRBD1, was not cross checked with the DNA. TRBV21-1 is a documented pseudogene. CDR3 length: 19 residues. CDR3 loop: CASSKAQGASDAVSYEQYF. The DNA for the CDR3 is TGTGCCAGCAGCAAAGCGCAGGGGGCGTCGGATGCGGTCTCCTACGAGCAGTACTTC.

The gene calls are TRBV10-3 and TRBJ1-2; D not certain. The V end lost 0 bases, the J end lost 4 bases, and 12 bases lay between the germline ends. Per the germline V gene, CDR1 is ENHRY and CDR2 is SYGVKD. The CDR3 is 15 residues long. CDR3 sequence: CAISESTAEPYGYTF. CDR3 coding DNA: TGTGCCATCAGTGAGTCGACGGCAGAACCCTATGGCTACACCTTC.